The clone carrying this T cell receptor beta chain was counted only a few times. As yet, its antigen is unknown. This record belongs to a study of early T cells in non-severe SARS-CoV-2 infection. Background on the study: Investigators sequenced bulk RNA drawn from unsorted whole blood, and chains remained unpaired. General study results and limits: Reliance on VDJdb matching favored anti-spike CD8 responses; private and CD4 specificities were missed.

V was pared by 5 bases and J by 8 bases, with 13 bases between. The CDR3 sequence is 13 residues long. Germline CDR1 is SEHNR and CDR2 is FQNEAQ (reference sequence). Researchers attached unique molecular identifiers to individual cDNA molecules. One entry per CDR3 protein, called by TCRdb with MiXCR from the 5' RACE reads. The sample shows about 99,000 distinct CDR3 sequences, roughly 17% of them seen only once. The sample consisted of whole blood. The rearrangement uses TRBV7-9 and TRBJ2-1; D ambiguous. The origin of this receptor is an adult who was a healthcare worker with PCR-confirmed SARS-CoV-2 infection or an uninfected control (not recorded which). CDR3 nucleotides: TGTGCCAGCAGCCCAAAGGTGGTGGATGAGCAGTTCTTC. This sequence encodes CASSPKVVDEQFF.